This TCR beta chain was sequenced during a study of blood T cell repertoires in COVID-19. From germline, CDR1 is LNHDA and CDR2 SQIVND (reference sequence). CDR3 length equals 15 residues. V gave up 5 bases and J gave up 3 bases, with 14 bases separating them. The authors' processing: Quantification of nucleated cells was approximated via reference gene primer amplification. Measured with immunoSEQ multiplex PCR; TCRdb has only the in-frame clones, and not every one. That table supplies the V and J calls and clone size; D and trimming were determined from the DNA. The sample has 240,000 or so clones, about 83% seen once.

The receptor was isolated from a man older than 75 with acute or convalescent COVID-19. This chain joins TRBV19 and TRBJ1-5; no reliable D call. Sequencing was done on a sample of peripheral blood. CDR3 sequence: CASSAEGRHNQPQHF. The DNA for the CDR3 is TGTGCCAGTAGTGCCGAGGGAAGGCACAATCAGCCCCAGCATTTT.